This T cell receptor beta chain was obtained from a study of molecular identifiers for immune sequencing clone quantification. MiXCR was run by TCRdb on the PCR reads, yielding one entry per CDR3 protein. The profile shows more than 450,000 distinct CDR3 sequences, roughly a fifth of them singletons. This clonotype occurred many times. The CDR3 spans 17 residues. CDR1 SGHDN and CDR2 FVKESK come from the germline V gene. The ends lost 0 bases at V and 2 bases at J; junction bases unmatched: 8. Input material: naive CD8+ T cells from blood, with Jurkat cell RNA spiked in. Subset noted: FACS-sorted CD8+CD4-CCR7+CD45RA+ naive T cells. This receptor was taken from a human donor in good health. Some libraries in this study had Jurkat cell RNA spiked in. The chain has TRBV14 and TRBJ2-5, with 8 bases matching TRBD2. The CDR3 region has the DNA TGTGCCAGCAGCCAAGATGGAACTAGCGGTCTACAAGAGACCCAGTACTTC. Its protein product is CASSQDGTSGLQETQYF.